This T cell receptor (beta chain) was sequenced in a study of shared clonotypes between healthy human individuals. Study summary: In total, the donors were a couple of women and a few men aged 18 to 49.

Trimming took 5 bases from V and 3 from J; bases not matched to a gene: 12. Germline V gene sequence: CDR1 SEHNR, CDR2 FQNEAQ (reference sequence). The CDR3 covers 16 residues. A note on this clone: Antigen: not known.

Naive CD8 cells lacked CD45RO, underwent positive selection for CCR7 and left out terminally differentiated effector memory CD45RA+ cells. None of the donors, who were healthy HIV-negative adults, had recently had acute infections or vaccinations. Regarding the study as a whole: Larger estimated richness was generally recorded for naive subsets relative to memory subsets. A few donors had roughly 5.2% of their naive CD4 clonotypes in common.

TCRdb's table, derived via immunoSEQ multiplex PCR, lists solely in-frame clones and lacks some. Here the sample spans about 750,000 clones, 80% to 95% being singletons. Sequenced input: naive CD8+ T cells sorted from blood. The source is a young man in good health. This chain joins TRBV7-9 and TRBJ2-5, with 7 bases fitting TRBD1. CDR3 protein: CASSHAAGTEEETQYF. The CDR3 DNA reads TGTGCCAGCAGCCATGCCGCCGGGACAGAGGAAGAGACCCAGTACTTC.